This entry is about one T cell receptor (beta chain). No antigen is known for it. The sample holds no much larger clone one base away, and base qualities are not on file. These data come from a study of blood T cells in healthy people across ages (dated by TCRdb to the mid-2010s). About the study as a whole: Template switching captured roughly one uniquely barcoded TCR beta cDNA molecule per two T cells in model experiments. The study measured age-related changes in TCR beta repertoire diversity using deep sequencing normalized with unique cDNA molecular identifiers. The donors were split into four age groups: young (average around 15 years), middle-aged (nearly 40), aged (about 56) and long-lived (about 82). To avoid experimental bias, donors of different ages were randomly spread across the sequencing lanes. Two additional independent replicas of 1 million unique cDNA reads from the same blood draw were analyzed for two donors (one aged 18 to 30 and one aged 80 or older). The research as a whole found: Estimates of total diversity based on one million sequenced T cells were considered lower bounds and underestimates. The CMV infection status of donors was not known, potentially confounding age-related changes in expanded clonotypes. There was a strong correlation between observed TCR beta diversity and the percentage of naive T cells measured by flow cytometry. Compared with the aged group, the long-lived group had more naive CD4+ T cells, fewer expanded clones and increased TCR diversity, suggesting age selection. As age increased, observed TCR beta diversity per million T cells dropped in a roughly linear way, and a significant reduction was already evident by age 40. Conclusive comparison of naive and antigen-experienced compartments was prevented by the profiling of bulk unsorted PBMCs.

Systemically healthy Caucasian individuals from Russia, 39 in total and aged roughly 6 to 90 years, were included as donors. Each donor gave approximately 9.3 milliliters of peripheral blood, collected into EDTA-treated Vacutainer tubes. Ficoll-Paque density-gradient centrifugation was used to isolate PBMCs, with at least 6 million obtained per sample. Trizol reagent was used to extract total RNA from PBMCs, with at least 6 micrograms per sample. The percentages of naive CD45RAhigh/CD27high T cells were determined by flow cytometry on a PBMC aliquot from every donor. Library prep was done by 5' RACE. The data were produced on an Illumina HiSeq 2500. The second PCR ran for roughly 6 to 11 cycles and used a J-beta primer mix along with a sample-barcoded 5' primer. A template-switch 5' adaptor carrying 12 random nucleotides introduced a unique molecular identifier onto each TCR beta cDNA molecule. At least 2.5 million CDR3-containing paired-end reads were obtained from each sample. First-strand cDNA synthesis was performed from all RNA using the Mint cDNA synthesis kit, with priming by a TRBC-specific oligonucleotide. Following uracil-DNA glycosylase treatment, a first 18-cycle PCR with universal primers M1SS and BC2_uni_R was performed on all cDNA. The published analysis was carried out like this. Normalization of each sample was performed by random selection of 1 million high-quality reads, each carrying a distinct molecular identifier. Reads sharing molecular identifiers were discarded rather than binned into consensus sequences. CDR3 identification, clonotype clustering and error correction used MiTCR with a Q25 quality threshold and the strictest error-elimination algorithm. A nonparametric unseen species model with Euler transformation was used to estimate a lower bound on total TCR beta diversity. The public reads were reprocessed in TCRdb via fastp at Q25 and MiXCR, keeping in-frame beta chains. Each entry merges the rows of one CDR3 protein and shows their most common DNA and genes. TCRdb, not the original authors, processed these V and J calls. Across this sample there are fewer than 700,000 distinct CDR3 sequences, with around 38% seen only once. 30% of the sample goes to the ten largest clones.

Looking up the germline V gene (reference sequence) yields CDR1 LGHDT and CDR2 YNNKEL. From cysteine to phenylalanine, the CDR3 is 18 amino acids long. Only the CDR3 region is kept as DNA, spanning 54 bases read in frame from base 1. The V end loses 6 bases and the J end loses 6 bases, and a stretch of 29 bases separates them. The source is a man older than 75 in good health. Sequenced input: blood. The chain links TRBV3-1 with TRBJ2-5; matching of 6 bases hints at TRBD1 as the D gene. The CDR3 region reads CASRPNALRTARVKTQYF. The base sequence is TGTGCCAGCAGACCCAACGCCCTCCGGACAGCCCGGGTGAAGACCCAGTACTTC.